This T cell receptor beta chain came from a study of blood T cell repertoires in COVID-19 (TCRdb year 2020). For context, the study as a whole: The collaborator samples originated in the United States, Italy and Spain and spanned the acute and convalescent phases of COVID-19. The material from the prospective study consisted of cDNA or gDNA derived from T cells, B-cell-depleted T cells, or PBMCs. Subjects who had been exposed to COVID-19, were actively infected with it, or had recovered from it provided the deeply sampled blood TCRbeta repertoires that made up the dataset. A freely available public database, intended as a resource for researchers studying the immune response to SARS-CoV-2, is where the repertoires were released. The samples were drawn from the first 160 participants of the ongoing ImmuneRACE study and from 950 to 1,500 subjects provided by 6 global collaborators. A de-identified subject ID, COVID-19 status, age in years and sex were almost always included in the sample metadata. Where available, HLA class I and class II types were taken from metadata supplied by the sample provider and were not determined by assay-based typing.

In the prospective study, participants were roughly 18 to 95 years old, resided in 24 geographic areas of the United States, and were enrolled through a virtual design. Cohort assignment in the prospective study relied on participant-reported clinical history from a screening survey and a study questionnaire. For ImmuneRACE Cohort 3, a participant was defined as recovered based on two consecutive negative NP/OP PCR tests, clearance by a healthcare professional, or resolution of symptoms. In the prospective study, mobile phlebotomists collected whole blood, serum and a nasopharyngeal or oropharyngeal swab from each participant. Additional blood draws and questionnaires over an approximately two-month period could optionally be provided by prospective study participants. Before DNA extraction, prospective study blood samples were shipped either frozen or at room temperature. Summary of the overall study and its limitations: How much clinical and demographic metadata was included differed by source and by participant, and the metadata was provided uncurated.

TCRbeta CDR3 regions were amplified from genomic DNA using the immunoSEQ Assay, a bias-controlled multiplex PCR. The published analysis was carried out like this. Within the assay, amplification of reference gene primers was used to estimate how many nucleated cells each sample contained. To quantify the absolute abundance of each unique TCRbeta CDR3 rearrangement, sequence reads were collapsed and filtered. For each sample, productive Simpson clonality was calculated as the square root of Simpson's diversity index across productive rearrangements. TCRdb retrieved this table from immuneACCESS and kept in-frame rearrangements only. Not all clones are present; in checked studies, unresolved V genes account for under half, and no reason is known for the remainder. From that table come the V and J calls and clone size; the DNA was used to work out D and trimming. Present in this sample are 300,000 to 350,000 clones, 87% of which were seen just once. Together, the top ten hold around 10% of the sample.

In regard to this clone: Its antigen has not been determined. Base-call qualities are not available, and no considerably larger clone is one nucleotide away.

The CDR3 has 18 amino acids, counting the end cysteine and phenylalanine. The CDR3 DNA has 54 bases and is translated from base 1. CDR1 and CDR2, per the germline V gene, are MNHEY and SVGEGT. V and J lose 0 bases and 0 bases, and a span of 17 bases separates them. The origin of this receptor is a young woman who had recovered from COVID-19. Specimen: PBMCs or T cells enriched from blood (not recorded which). This chain is built from TRBV6-2 or TRBV6-3 and TRBJ1-2, with TRBD1 tentatively as D gene (5 bases match). The CDR3 protein: CASSYSTAQPESNYGYTF. The DNA sequence follows: TGTGCCAGCAGTTACTCGACAGCCCAGCCCGAATCTAACTATGGCTACACCTTC.